Below are 9 T cell receptor beta chains sequenced from a single sample in a study of vaccination and CD4 T cells after COVID-19. Sequencing of cultured CD4+ T cell DNA used the Oncomine TCR Beta short-read assay. One entry per CDR3 protein, called by TCRdb with MiXCR from the PCR reads. Here the sample spans roughly 15,000 distinct CDR3 sequences, approximately 61% being singletons. These receptors are not linked to any known antigen. Treatment indicated: roughly 10-day PBMC culture with coronavirus spike peptide pools or control peptides (ViraFEST assay). Sequences were obtained from CD4+ T cells from blood, cultured in vitro. The receptors were gathered from a human donor who had recovered from COVID-19.

This clonotype has only a few counts. The chain recombines TRBV28 with TRBJ1-5; D may be TRBD1 (5 bases). V was trimmed by 2 bases and J by 0 bases, leaving 17 bases between them. CDR3 length: 18 residues. In germline, CDR1 is MDHEN, CDR2 SYDVKM. CDR3 amino acids: CASSLGVGGGGSNQPQHF. The CDR3 coding sequence is TGTGCCAGCAGTTTAGGGGTGGGTGGGGGTGGTAGCAATCAGCCCCAGCATTTT.

The V gene is TRBV6-2 or TRBV6-3, the J gene TRBJ2-1; TRBD2 agrees at 7 bases. The V segment lost 5 bases and the J segment 0 bases; nucleotides outside the gene matches: 4. The CDR3 contains 15 residues. The germline V gene encodes CDR1 MNHEY and CDR2 SVGEGT. The CDR3 region has the DNA TGTGCCAGCAGTATAGCGGGTAGCTCCTACAATGAGCAGTTCTTC. Protein sequence: CASSIAGSSYNEQFF.

The V call is TRBV21-1, the J call TRBJ2-7; the table calls TRBD2, which could not be checked here. TRBV21-1 is given as a pseudogene. This CDR3 comprises 14 residues. CDR3 in DNA: TGTGCCAGCAGCAAAGGTAAGGAGGCCTACGAGCAGTACTTC. As protein: CASSKGKEAYEQYF.

The chain couples TRBV6-1 to TRBJ2-7; 8 bases are a match to TRBD1. The CDR3 is 15 residues long. Germline assignment: CDR1 MNHNS and CDR2 SASEGT. With V trimmed by 7 bases and J by 0 bases, 8 bases remained unmatched. This CDR3 reads CASTPGQASSYEQYF. The CDR3 nucleotides are TGTGCCAGCACCCCGGGACAGGCGAGCTCCTACGAGCAGTACTTC.

This clonotype occurred a few times. The rearrangement joins TRBV27 to TRBJ1-1, with D uncertain. Germline assignment: CDR1 MNHEY and CDR2 SMNVEV (reference sequence). The CDR3 runs to 16 residues. The V end lost 1 base, the J end lost 0 bases, and 12 bases lay between the germline ends. The CDR3 DNA sequence: TGTGCCAGCAGTTTATGGGCAGGAGGGATGAACACTGAAGCTTTCTTT. Translated: CASSLWAGGMNTEAFF.

Only a few counts were recorded for this clonotype. The V and J genes are TRBV27 and TRBJ1-6; TRBD1 matches 7 bases. CDR1 and CDR2 from the germline V gene are MNHEY and SMNVEV (reference sequence). V trimming: 5 bases; J trimming: 10 bases; junction bases outside the gene matches: 14. The CDR3 totals 16 residues. CDR3 amino acids: CASSDLLGQVGSPLHF. CDR3 DNA sequence: TGTGCCAGCAGTGACCTATTAGGACAGGTCGGATCACCCCTCCACTTT.

This clonotype was detected a few times. The chain is built from TRBV25-1 and TRBJ2-3; 7 bases are shared with TRBD2. The germline V gene encodes CDR1 MGHDK and CDR2 SYGVNS. The CDR3 has 14 amino acids. V gave up 5 bases and J gave up 5 bases; unmatched junction bases: 7. In DNA form, the CDR3 reads TGTGCCAGCAGTATCCCATCGGGGGGAGATACGCAGTATTTT. It is translated as CASSIPSGGDTQYF.

The chain links TRBV5-1 to TRBJ1-3, with TRBD1 matching over 8 bases. CDR1 is SGHRS, CDR2 YFSETQ, per germline. V shed 4 bases, J shed 3 bases, and the junction held 12 bases outside the gene matches. The CDR3 runs 17 residues. The CDR3 here is CASSPNPQGAGGNTIYF. In nucleotides, the CDR3 is TGCGCCAGCAGCCCCAACCCCCAGGGGGCTGGTGGAAACACCATATATTTT.

This clonotype was counted between two and nine times. The chain recombines TRBV27 with TRBJ2-5, with D possibly matching TRBD1 (6 bases). V dropped 6 bases and J dropped 3 bases, with 11 bases sitting between them. The CDR3 consists of 13 residues. Germline V gene lookup returns CDR1 MNHEY and CDR2 SMNVEV (reference sequence). CDR3 DNA: TGTGCCAGCAGGGACGCAGGGGAAGAGACCCAGTACTTC. Encoded protein: CASRDAGEETQYF.